The 24 T cell receptor beta chains below all came from one sample that was sequenced in a study of blood T cell repertoires in COVID-19. Only in-frame clones appear in the TCRdb table, and some are missing; sequencing was by immunoSEQ multiplex PCR. The sample records fewer than 100,000 clones, less than 90% being singletons. Sequencing was carried out using peripheral blood. The receptors here all came from a man older than 75 in a cohort sampled during active COVID-19.

This clone was seen a single time. The chain is built from TRBV5-1 and TRBJ1-1, with a possible D match to TRBD1 (6 bases). Trimming took off 3 bases at V and 0 bases at J, with 18 bases between the two ends. Germline lookup yields CDR1 SGHRS and CDR2 YFSETQ. The CDR3 is 17 residues long. The CDR3 DNA reads as TGCGCCAGCAGCTCGGGACCCGGGGGGCGAATGAACACTGAAGCTTTCTTT. It translates to CASSSGPGGRMNTEAFF.

This sequence joins TRBV15 and TRBJ1-5; 8 bases agree with TRBD1. V lost 5 bases to trimming and J lost 5 bases; unmatched junction nucleotides: 5. The CDR3 contains 14 residues. CDR1 is LNHNV, CDR2 YYDKDF, per germline (reference sequence). The CDR3, as DNA: TGTGCCACCAGCGAAAACAGGGGGGATCAGCCCCAGCATTTT. Translation gives CATSENRGDQPQHF.

The V and J genes are TRBV21-1 and TRBJ2-7; the table names TRBD2, a call not compared with the DNA. TRBV21-1 is a recognized pseudogene. The CDR3 is made up of 15 amino acids. The CDR3 region is CASSSPGSTLHEQYV. The CDR3 bases are TGTGCCAGCAGCAGTCCCGGTTCTACCCTTCACGAGCAGTACGTC.

The chain joins TRBV13 to TRBJ1-6, with D possibly being TRBD1 (5 bases). CDR3 length equals 15 residues. V dropped 0 bases and J dropped 9 bases, with 12 bases sitting between them. From germline, CDR1 is PRHDT and CDR2 FYEKMQ (reference sequence). The CDR3 DNA sequence: TGTGCCAGCAGCTTAGGTATAGGGGCGAGTTCACCCCTCCACTTT. Encoded protein: CASSLGIGASSPLHF.

J is TRBJ1-3 and V is TRBV7-2; tentatively, D is TRBD1 (5 bases). The CDR3 is made up of 14 amino acids. Per the germline V gene, CDR1 is SGHTA and CDR2 is FQGNSA. V dropped 2 bases and J dropped 2 bases, with 7 bases sitting between them. The CDR3 protein is CASSLLGAGNTIYF. The CDR3 DNA reads as TGTGCCAGCAGCTTATTAGGGGCTGGAAACACCATATATTTT. The whole variable domain, remainder taken from reference TRBV7-2 and TRBJ1-3, is GAGVSQSPSNKVTEKGKDVELRCDPISGHTALYWYRQSLGQGLEFLIYFQGNSAPDKSGLPSDRFSAERTGGSVSTLTIQRTQQEDSAVYLCASSLLGAGNTIYFGEGSWLTVV.

The chain has TRBV6-5 and TRBJ1-1; 7 positions match TRBD1. The CDR3 has 14 amino acids. Germline V gene sequence: CDR1 MNHEY, CDR2 SVGAGI. Trimming at V came to 6 bases and at J to 4 bases, leaving 8 bases not matched to a gene. CDR3 bases: TGTGCCAGCAGATTCGGACAGGTGGTCACTGAAGCTTTCTTT. This gives the protein CASRFGQVVTEAFF.

The chain uses TRBV5-1 and TRBJ2-5; perhaps TRBD1 as D (5 bases). The V end lost 0 bases, the J end lost 3 bases, and 12 bases lay between the germline ends. The CDR3 extends over 15 amino acids. Germline lookup yields CDR1 SGHRS and CDR2 YFSETQ. In DNA, the CDR3 is TGCGCCAGCAGCTTGGTAGGGGCGCAGGAAGAGACCCAGTACTTC. Translated, it gives CASSLVGAQEETQYF.

J is TRBJ1-1 and V is TRBV6-5; 7 positions match TRBD1. V was pared by 2 bases and J by 2 bases, with 5 bases of the junction left unmatched. This CDR3 is built from 15 residues. The germline gives CDR1 MNHEY, CDR2 SVGAGI. Written as DNA, the CDR3 is TGTGCCAGCAGTTACAAGGGGGCCCGTAACACTGAAGCTTTCTTT. It is translated as CASSYKGARNTEAFF.

This sequence joins TRBV24-1 and TRBJ1-3, with unresolved D. Germline CDR1 is KGHDR and CDR2 is SFDVKD. Between the trimmed V and J ends, which lost 3 bases and 2 bases, there was a span of 4 bases. CDR3 length: 13 residues. CDR3 nucleotide sequence: TGTGCCACCAGTGATACACCTGGAAACACCATATATTTT. The encoded protein is CATSDTPGNTIYF.

This clone occurred once. The V call is TRBV4-1, the J call TRBJ2-1; D might be TRBD2 (8 bases). V was clipped by 1 base and J by 7 bases, with 23 bases between them. This CDR3 spans 18 amino acids. Germline V CDR1 and CDR2: MGHRA, YSYEKL. CDR3 region: CASSQAMTSEGAWNEQFF. The CDR3 DNA follows: TGCGCCAGCAGCCAAGCCATGACTAGCGAGGGGGCTTGGAATGAGCAGTTCTTC.

The V gene is TRBV5-1, the J gene TRBJ1-1; a possible D gene is TRBD1 (6 bases). Germline CDR1 SGHRS, CDR2 YFSETQ. V shed 4 bases and J shed 1 base, with 11 bases lying between them. There are 14 residues in the CDR3. The CDR3 spells CASSVEQGNTEAFF. Here the CDR3 DNA reads TGCGCCAGCAGCGTGGAACAGGGGAACACTGAAGCTTTCTTT.

The chain employs TRBV6-5 and TRBJ2-7; TRBD1 matches 7 bases. This CDR3 comprises 13 residues. CDR1 and CDR2 (germline): MNHEY, SVGAGI. Trimming took 6 bases from V and 0 from J; bases not matched to a gene: 2. The CDR3 spells CASRRQGSYEQYV. CDR3 DNA: TGTGCCAGCAGGCGACAGGGCTCCTACGAGCAGTACGTC.

This clone was found once. The chain is built from TRBV5-5 and TRBJ2-3, with a tentative D call TRBD1 (6 bases). CDR1 SGHKS and CDR2 YYEKEE come from the germline V gene (reference sequence). The CDR3 loop spans 14 amino acids. V lost 4 bases and J 4 bases, leaving 13 bases between the germline ends. The CDR3, as DNA: TGTGCCAGCAGCGGGATCACAGGGCCAGATACGCAGTATTTT. This codes for CASSGITGPDTQYF.

The chain carries TRBV7-9 and TRBJ1-4, with 7 positions matching TRBD1. V lost 5 bases to trimming and J lost 7 bases; unmatched junction nucleotides: 4. This CDR3 contains 13 residues. Germline-derived CDR1 and CDR2 are SEHNR and FQNEAQ (reference sequence). The CDR3 here is CASSTDRVEKLFF. Written as DNA, the CDR3 is TGTGCCAGCAGCACAGACAGGGTTGAAAAACTGTTTTTT.

The V call is TRBV5-5, the J call TRBJ2-4, with 7 bases fitting TRBD2. The germline V gene has CDR1 SGHKS and CDR2 YYEKEE (reference sequence). The CDR3 runs to 12 residues. J gave up 6 bases and V 4 bases, and 1 base lay outside the gene matches. The CDR3, as DNA: TGTGCCAGCAGCGGGGAGGGAAACATTCAGTACTTC. Amino acid sequence: CASSGEGNIQYF.

In its sample, this clone was seen once. J is TRBJ2-3 and V is TRBV12-3 or TRBV12-4, with a tentative D call TRBD2 (5 bases). This CDR3 is 12 amino acids long. V was shortened by 3 bases and J by 10 bases, with 11 bases between the two germline ends. The CDR3 DNA reads TGTGCCAGCAGTTTGGACTCTGGGGCGCAGTATTTT. Translating it yields CASSLDSGAQYF.

The rearrangement links TRBV18 to TRBJ2-7, with TRBD1 matching 9 bases. The CDR3 sequence is 14 residues long. The ends lost 2 bases at V and 2 bases at J; junction bases unmatched: 1. Germline V CDR1 and CDR2: KGHSH, LQKENI. CDR3 sequence: CASSPGTGTYEQYV. The CDR3 region has the DNA TGTGCCAGCTCACCAGGGACAGGGACCTACGAGCAGTACGTC.

This clone was recorded only once. V and J are TRBV20-1 and TRBJ2-5; no reliable D call. This CDR3 has 11 residues. Germline CDR1 is DFQATT and CDR2 is SNEGSKA (reference sequence). The ends were cut back, 5 bases at V and 2 bases at J, with 6 bases in the middle. The CDR3 DNA sequence: TGCAGTGCTGTAATACAAGAGACCCAGTACTTC. This sequence encodes CSAVIQETQYF.

The chain employs TRBV6-5 and TRBJ1-6, with D uncertain. The V gene's germline CDR1 is MNHEY and CDR2 SVGAGI. The ends were cut back, 5 bases at V and 6 bases at J, with 14 bases in the middle. This CDR3 is 15 amino acids long. CDR3 sequence reads: CASSPGSSRNSPLHF. The CDR3 DNA is TGTGCCAGCAGTCCAGGCAGTAGTCGTAATTCACCCCTCCACTTT.

The chain employs TRBV11-2 and TRBJ2-3; the D is unclear. Germline V CDR1 and CDR2: SGHAT, FQNNGV. Trimming cost V 3 bases and J 7 bases, with 8 bases left between them. CDR3 length equals 12 residues. CDR3 in amino acids: CASSLPMNTQYF. The CDR3 DNA reads TGTGCCAGCAGCTTGCCTATGAATACGCAGTATTTT.

This sequence joins TRBV14 and TRBJ2-3; D is ambiguous. Germline CDR1 is SGHDN and CDR2 is FVKESK. The germline V and J ends were trimmed by 4 bases and 1 base, with 6 bases remaining between them. CDR3 length equals 13 residues. The CDR3 bases are TGTGCCAGCAGCCCCCTCCGCACAGATACGCAGTATTTT. Its translation: CASSPLRTDTQYF. Supplemented by reference TRBV14 and TRBJ2-3, the full variable domain reads EAGVTQFPSHSVIEKGQTVTLRCDPISGHDNLYWYRRVMGKEIKFLLHFVKESKQDESGMPNNRFLAERTGGTYSTLKVQPAELEDSGVYFCASSPLRTDTQYFGPGTRLTVL.

This clone has more than one count but fewer than ten. This rearrangement joins TRBV6-6 to TRBJ2-7; the D gene is possibly TRBD1 (6 bases). Germline V gene lookup returns CDR1 MNHNY and CDR2 SVGAGI (reference sequence). Trimming shortened V by 2 bases and J by 3 bases, and 11 bases separated the two germline ends. This CDR3 comprises 14 residues. CDR3 sequence reads: CASSYMGTNYEQYV. CDR3 DNA sequence: TGTGCCAGCAGTTACATGGGGACAAACTACGAGCAGTACGTC.

The chain couples TRBV4-2 to TRBJ2-1, with D tentatively TRBD2 (6 bases). The CDR3 runs 16 residues. Deletions cut 1 base from V and 4 bases from J, with 14 bases between. Per the germline V gene, CDR1 is LGHNA and CDR2 is YNFKEQ. This CDR3 is CASSQAGSGEYNEQFF. The CDR3 DNA sequence: TGTGCCAGCAGCCAAGCCGGTAGCGGAGAGTACAATGAGCAGTTCTTC.

The rearrangement uses TRBV5-1 and TRBJ1-3, with D tentatively TRBD1 (5 bases). Germline V lookup: CDR1 SGHRS, CDR2 YFSETQ. The CDR3 has 14 residues. V was clipped by 3 bases and J by 1 base, with 8 bases between them. The CDR3 region is CASSSDSSGNTIYF. The CDR3 DNA reads TGCGCCAGCAGCTCAGACAGTTCTGGAAACACCATATATTTT.